This paragraph covers one T cell receptor (beta chain) sequence. It has no known antigen specificity. No much larger clone is present one base from it, and per-base qualities are unavailable. The data are from a study of long-term antiretroviral therapy in people with HIV (dated by TCRdb to the early 2020s). The study in broad terms: The earliest samples were collected approximately a decade before the 2015 WHO recommendation for immediate ART, a period when ART was typically delayed until CD4 counts fell. A retrospective serial study tested whether changes in peripheral blood TRB repertoire composition and diversity were associated with ART initiation and durable HIV suppression. A total of 192 cryopreserved PBMC samples came from approximately 30 adults with confirmed HIV infection and were collected serially over a mean of approximately six years (range 1-12). Among the 30 to 35 participants with HIV, eleven were female. No cross-contamination during QIAcube processing was seen in test extractions of a monoclonal T-cell line run alongside around 34 polyclonal samples. On the study overall, not on this receptor specifically: At every time point, the repertoire was dominated by expanded TRB clones first identified before ART initiation, although this dominance fluctuated and, in many PLHIV, declined after ART. ART initiation was associated with a significant increase in TRB diversity, but diversity stayed significantly below transplant donor controls even after long-term ART. HIV repertoires had narrower CDR3 length ranges than controls, and the network structure suggested an antigen-experienced repertoire that shifted only slightly toward naive after ART. Because cell numbers in pre-ART samples were limited, unsorted PBMC were profiled instead of sorted CD4+ and CD8+ T cells. Samples dated from the mid-2000s to the late 2010s, and the ART regimens used may be less effective than current ones. Since PBMC availability was limited, sequencing covered only the TCR beta chain, with no alpha chain pairing. Inferences about post-ART repertoire changes were limited because no data were available on ART adherence, viral resistance or therapy changes.

Inclusion was restricted to participants for whom at least one PBMC sample before ART initiation and at least two post-ART samples were available. All participants with HIV were treated in the United States of America. Before DNA extraction, cryopreserved samples containing roughly 0.9-11 million PBMC were thawed and washed. At the time of the earliest PBMC sample for each participant with HIV, ages ranged from roughly 23 to 60 years. PBMC samples were contributed by each participant from 1-4 timepoints before ART initiation and 2-8 timepoints after ART initiation, with a median of 7 samples. For every participant, serial HIV viral load, CD4+ T-cell count, ART history and demographic data were obtained. Using a Qiagen kit on a QIAcube, genomic DNA was extracted from unsorted PBMC, with samples processed in batches of 12. Including the terminal cysteine and phenylalanine, the CDR3 comprises 15 residues. Here the CDR3 DNA is all that survives: 45 bases in frame from base 1. Between the V and J ends, shortened by 6 bases and 1 base respectively, the junction contains 13 bases. From a lookup of the germline V gene, CDR1 and CDR2 are MNHNS and SASEGT.

Sequencing of the TRB variable region was done with the immunoSEQ hsTCRB v3.0 assay at survey level resolution. The target sequencing depth for TRB was about 40,000-55,000 T-cell genomes per sample. Pooled TRB libraries were sequenced on an Illumina MiSeq with a v3 150-cycle kit. For the original study's pipeline: Repertoire analysis was performed in R inside a reproducible Nextflow workflow that covered QC, data transformation and analysis. LymphoSeq2, an R package for exploring AIRR-Seq data, was used to implement the custom analyses. After excluding a handful of samples that yielded fewer than 5000 total TRB sequences, approximately 180 HIV repertoires remained for analysis. Of the roughly 190 retained HIV repertoires, approximately 57 were collected before and around 130 after ART initiation. Each repertoire was downsampled to 5000 TRB nucleotide sequences, and summary statistics were averaged across 100 downsampling iterations. TRB sequences were retained for analysis only if CDR3 regions of at least seven amino acids were present. Diversity was measured with a Shannon entropy-derived clonality score and the Gini coefficient. In repertoire networks, the top 5000 CDR3 amino acid sequences were linked whenever an edit distance of one separated two sequences. GLIPH2 predicted antigen specificity groups and MHC restriction for TRB CDR3 amino acid sequences. Known CMV, EBV, HIV or tissue antigen associations were flagged by matching CDR3 amino acid sequences against VDJdb and McPAS-TCR. Pre-ART, post-ART and control groups were compared with Wilcoxon signed-rank tests and Holm-Bonferroni correction. What TCRdb holds here is the immuneACCESS table cut down to in-frame rearrangements. Part of the clones is not present; checked against another copy, under half of the missing clones reflect an unresolved V gene, and the others are unexplained. D and trimming were read from the DNA, whereas the V and J calls and clone size are those reported in that table. Counted in this sample were 20,000 to 25,000 clones; roughly 80% of them appeared once. Clones ranked in the top ten supply approximately 5% of the sample.

This clonotype was sampled from a woman under 40 with HIV. The sample in question was unsorted PBMCs, obtained 0.2 years after starting antiretroviral therapy. The chain links TRBV6-1 with TRBJ1-3, with TRBD1 tentatively as D gene (5 bases match). The nucleotide sequence is given as TGTGCCAGCAGGTCTAAGGGGCCTTCTGGAAACACCATATATTTT. Translated, it reads CASRSKGPSGNTIYF.